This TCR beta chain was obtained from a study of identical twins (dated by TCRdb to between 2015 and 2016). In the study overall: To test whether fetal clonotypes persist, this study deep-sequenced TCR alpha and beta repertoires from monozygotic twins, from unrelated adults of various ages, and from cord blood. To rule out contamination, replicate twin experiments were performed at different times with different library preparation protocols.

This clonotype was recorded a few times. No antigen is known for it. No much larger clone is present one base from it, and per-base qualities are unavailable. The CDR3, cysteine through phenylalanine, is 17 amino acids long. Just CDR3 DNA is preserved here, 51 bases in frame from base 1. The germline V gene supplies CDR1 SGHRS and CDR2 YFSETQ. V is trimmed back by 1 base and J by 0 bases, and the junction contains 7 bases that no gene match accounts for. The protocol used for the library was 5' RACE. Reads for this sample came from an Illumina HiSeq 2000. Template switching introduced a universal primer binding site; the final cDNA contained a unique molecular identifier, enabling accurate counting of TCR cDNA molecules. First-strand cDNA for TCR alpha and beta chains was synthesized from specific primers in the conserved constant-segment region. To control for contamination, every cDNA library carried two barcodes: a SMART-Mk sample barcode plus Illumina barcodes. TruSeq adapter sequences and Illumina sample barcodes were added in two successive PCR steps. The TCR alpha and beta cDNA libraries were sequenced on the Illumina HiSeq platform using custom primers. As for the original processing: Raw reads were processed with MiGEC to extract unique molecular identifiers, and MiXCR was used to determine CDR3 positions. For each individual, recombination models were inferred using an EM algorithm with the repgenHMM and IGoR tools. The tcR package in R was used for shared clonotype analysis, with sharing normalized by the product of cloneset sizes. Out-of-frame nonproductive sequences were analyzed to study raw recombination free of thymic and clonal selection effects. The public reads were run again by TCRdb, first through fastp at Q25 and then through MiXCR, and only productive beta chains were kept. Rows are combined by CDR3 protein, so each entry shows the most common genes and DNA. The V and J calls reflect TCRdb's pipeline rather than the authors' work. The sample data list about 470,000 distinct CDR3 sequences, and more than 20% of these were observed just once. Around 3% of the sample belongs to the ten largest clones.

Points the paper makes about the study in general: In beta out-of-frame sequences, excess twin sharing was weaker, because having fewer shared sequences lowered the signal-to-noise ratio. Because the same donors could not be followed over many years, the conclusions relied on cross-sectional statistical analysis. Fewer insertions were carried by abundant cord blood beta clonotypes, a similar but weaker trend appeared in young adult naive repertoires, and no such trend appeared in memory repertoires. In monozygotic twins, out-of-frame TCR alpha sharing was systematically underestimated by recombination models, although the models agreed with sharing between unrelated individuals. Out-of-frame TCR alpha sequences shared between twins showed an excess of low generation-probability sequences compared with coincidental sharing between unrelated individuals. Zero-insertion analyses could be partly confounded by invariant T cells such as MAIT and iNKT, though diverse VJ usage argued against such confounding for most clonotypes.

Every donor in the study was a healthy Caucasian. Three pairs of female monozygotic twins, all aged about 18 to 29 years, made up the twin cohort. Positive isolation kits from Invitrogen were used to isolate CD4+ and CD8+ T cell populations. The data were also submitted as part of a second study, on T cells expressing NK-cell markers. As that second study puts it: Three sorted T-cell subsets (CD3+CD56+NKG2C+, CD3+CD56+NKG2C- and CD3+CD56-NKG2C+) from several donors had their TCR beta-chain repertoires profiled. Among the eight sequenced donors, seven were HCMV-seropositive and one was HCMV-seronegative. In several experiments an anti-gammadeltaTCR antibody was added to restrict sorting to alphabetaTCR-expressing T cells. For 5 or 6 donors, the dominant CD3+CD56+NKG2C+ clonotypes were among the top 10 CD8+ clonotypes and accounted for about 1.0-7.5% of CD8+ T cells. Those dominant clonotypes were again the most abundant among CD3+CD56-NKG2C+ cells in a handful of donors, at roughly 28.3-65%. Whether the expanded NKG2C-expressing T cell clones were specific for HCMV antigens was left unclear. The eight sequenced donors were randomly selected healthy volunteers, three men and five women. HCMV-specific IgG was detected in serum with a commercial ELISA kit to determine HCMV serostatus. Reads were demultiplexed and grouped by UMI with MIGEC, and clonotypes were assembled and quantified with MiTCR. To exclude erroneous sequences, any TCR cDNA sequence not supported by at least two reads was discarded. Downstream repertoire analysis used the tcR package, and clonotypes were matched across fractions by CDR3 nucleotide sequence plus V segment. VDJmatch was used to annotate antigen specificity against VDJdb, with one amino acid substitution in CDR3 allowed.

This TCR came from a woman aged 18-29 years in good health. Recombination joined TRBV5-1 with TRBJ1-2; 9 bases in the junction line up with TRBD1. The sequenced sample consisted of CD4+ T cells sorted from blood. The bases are TGCGCCAGCAGCTTGTCGGGACAGGGACATACTAACTATGGCTACACCTTC. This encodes CASSLSGQGHTNYGYTF.